This T cell receptor beta chain was sequenced during a study of cytomegalovirus exposure and HLA in healthy donors. Details on this clone: What it binds is unknown.

13 Jbeta primers and 60 Vbeta primers were used for the PCR. Produced via immunoSEQ multiplex PCR; TCRdb's table is partial and in-frame only. The repertoire holds about 120,000 clones, with around 84% as singletons. Study-wide points: Reportedly, a later analysis found an Asian-associated ancestry cluster had fewer N-insertions than the approximately 670-donor mean. Among immune exposure information, only CMV serostatus was available.

Each donor was nominally healthy when sampled (though unrecorded immune exposures were likely). The trim removed 6 bases at V and 8 bases at J, leaving 24 bases unmatched. This CDR3 has 19 residues. The germline V gene encodes CDR1 SEHNR and CDR2 FQNEAQ (reference sequence). The TCR originated in a man aged 25 to 45 in good health and CMV-seropositive. The sequencing input was PBMCs. The chain has TRBV7-9 and TRBJ2-1; TRBD2 agrees at 8 bases. The CDR3 DNA reads TGTGCCAGCAGACCAAAGCTGCCCTCCGCGGGAGGTAGGATGGATGAGCAGTTCTTC. Protein: CASRPKLPSAGGRMDEQFF. The entire variable domain, with the rest obtained from reference TRBV7-9 and TRBJ2-1, is as follows: DTGVSQNPRHKITKRGQNVTFRCDPISEHNRLYWYRQTLGQGPEFLTYFQNEAQLEKSRLLSDRFSAERPKGSFSTLEIQRTEQGDSAMYLCASRPKLPSAGGRMDEQFFGPGTRLTVL.